The present T cell receptor beta chain was sequenced within a study of OX40 agonist ivuxolimab in advanced cancers. The CDR3 extends over 12 amino acids. Per the germline V gene, CDR1 is SQVTM and CDR2 is ANQGSEA. The germline V and J ends were trimmed by 7 bases and 5 bases, with 14 bases remaining between them. Only one count was recorded for this clone. Its specificity is not known. Study outcomes and limitations: Low normalized T-cell clonal expansion also characterized some of the nonresponders.

Drawing of blood for sampling happened at baseline, at cycle 4 day 1, and at cycle 7 day 1. Produced via immunoSEQ multiplex PCR; TCRdb's table is partial and in-frame only. The table has over 65,000 clones, about 84% seen once. V is TRBV29-1 and J is TRBJ2-5, with TRBD2 as a possible D gene (5 bases). This specimen consisted of CD4+ or CD8+ T cells sorted from blood, obtained in a trial of the OX40 agonist ivuxolimab. The sequence derives from an adult with an advanced solid tumor such as melanoma, head and neck, liver or kidney cancer. CDR3 region: CSGGLPGETQYF. Here the CDR3 DNA reads TGCAGCGGTGGACTTCCGGGGGAGACCCAGTACTTC.